This T cell receptor beta chain was identified in a study of post-analysis software for immune sequencing data. General study results and limits: A handful of TRBV segments were significantly more frequent in patients than in controls. TRBV5-6, TRBV5-1 and TRBV20-1 were among these segments.

On this clonotype itself: The antigen is unknown.

J was trimmed by 3 bases and V by 4 bases; bases with no gene match: 7. CDR1 is SGHVS, CDR2 FNYEAQ, per germline. The CDR3 totals 15 residues. TCR beta cDNA libraries had unique molecular identifiers. From the PCR reads, TCRdb called clonotypes with MiXCR, one entry per CDR3 protein. This sample yields fewer than 600,000 distinct CDR3 sequences, of which approximately 46% are seen a single time; roughly an eighth belongs to the top ten. The TCR originated in a girl aged 10 to 17 with multiple sclerosis. This chain links TRBV7-6 with TRBJ2-3, with 7 bases identical to TRBD1. Sequenced sample: blood. CDR3 sequence reads: CASSSDRVRTDTQYF. CDR3 nucleotide sequence: TGTGCCAGCAGCTCCGACAGGGTCAGGACAGATACGCAGTATTTT.